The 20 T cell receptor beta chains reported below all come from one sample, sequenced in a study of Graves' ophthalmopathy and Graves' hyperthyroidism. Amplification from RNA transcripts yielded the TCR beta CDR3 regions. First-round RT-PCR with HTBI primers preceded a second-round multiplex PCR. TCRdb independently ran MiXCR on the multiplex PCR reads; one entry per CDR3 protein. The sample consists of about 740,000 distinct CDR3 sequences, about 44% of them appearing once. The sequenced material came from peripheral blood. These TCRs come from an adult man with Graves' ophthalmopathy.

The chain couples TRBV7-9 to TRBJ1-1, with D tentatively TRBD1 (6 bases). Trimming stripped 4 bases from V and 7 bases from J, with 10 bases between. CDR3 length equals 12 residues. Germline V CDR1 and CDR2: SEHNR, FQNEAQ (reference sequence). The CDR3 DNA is TGTGCCAGCAGCTCAGGGGTTTTTGAAGCTTTCTTT. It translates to CASSSGVFEAFF.

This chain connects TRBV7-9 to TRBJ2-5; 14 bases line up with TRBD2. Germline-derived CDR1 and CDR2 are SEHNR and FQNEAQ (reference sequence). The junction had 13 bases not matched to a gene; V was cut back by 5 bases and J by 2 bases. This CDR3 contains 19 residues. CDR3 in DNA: TGTGCCAGCAGCACGGGACTAGCGGGAGAAGGGGGGGGTCAAGAGACCCAGTACTTC. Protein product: CASSTGLAGEGGGQETQYF.

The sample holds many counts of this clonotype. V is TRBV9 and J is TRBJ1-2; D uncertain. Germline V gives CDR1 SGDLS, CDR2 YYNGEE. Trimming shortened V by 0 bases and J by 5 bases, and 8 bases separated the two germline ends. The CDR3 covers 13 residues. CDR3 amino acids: CASSVALGYGYTF. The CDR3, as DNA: TGTGCCAGCAGCGTAGCTCTGGGGTATGGCTACACCTTC.

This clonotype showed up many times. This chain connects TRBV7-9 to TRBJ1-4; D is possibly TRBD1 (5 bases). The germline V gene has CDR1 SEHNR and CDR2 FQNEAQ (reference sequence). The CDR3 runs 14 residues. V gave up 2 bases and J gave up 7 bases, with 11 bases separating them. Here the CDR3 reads CASSLMTATEKLFF. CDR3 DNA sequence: TGTGCCAGCAGCTTAATGACAGCCACTGAAAAACTGTTTTTT. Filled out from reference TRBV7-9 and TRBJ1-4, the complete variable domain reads DTGVSQNPRHKITKRGQNVTFRCDPISEHNRLYWYRQTLGQGPEFLTYFQNEAQLEKSRLLSDRFSAERPKGSFSTLEIQRTEQGDSAMYLCASSLMTATEKLFFGSGTQLSVL.

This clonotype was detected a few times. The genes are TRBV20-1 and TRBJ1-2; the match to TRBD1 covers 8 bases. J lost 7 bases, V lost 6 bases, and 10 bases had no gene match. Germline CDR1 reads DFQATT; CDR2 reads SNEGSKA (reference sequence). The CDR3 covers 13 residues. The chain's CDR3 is CSATDGQGGGYTF. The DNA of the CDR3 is TGCAGTGCAACAGATGGACAGGGAGGTGGCTACACCTTC.

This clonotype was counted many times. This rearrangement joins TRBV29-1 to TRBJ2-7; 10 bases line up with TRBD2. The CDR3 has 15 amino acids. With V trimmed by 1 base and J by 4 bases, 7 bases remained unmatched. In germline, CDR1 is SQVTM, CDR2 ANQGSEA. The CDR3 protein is CSVEALAGFSYEQYF. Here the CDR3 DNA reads TGCAGCGTTGAAGCACTAGCGGGGTTCTCGTACGAGCAGTACTTC.

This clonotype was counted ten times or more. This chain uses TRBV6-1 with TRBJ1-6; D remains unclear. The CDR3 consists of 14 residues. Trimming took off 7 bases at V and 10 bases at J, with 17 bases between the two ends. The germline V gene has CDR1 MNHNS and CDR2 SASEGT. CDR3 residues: CASTSSRLISPLHF. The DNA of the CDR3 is TGTGCCAGCACTAGCTCGCGGTTGATATCACCCCTCCACTTT.

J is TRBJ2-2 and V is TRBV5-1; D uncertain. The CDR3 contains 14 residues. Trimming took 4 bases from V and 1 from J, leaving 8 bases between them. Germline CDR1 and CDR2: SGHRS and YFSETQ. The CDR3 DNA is TGCGCCAGCAGCACAACCATGAACACCGGGGAGCTGTTTTTT. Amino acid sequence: CASSTTMNTGELFF.

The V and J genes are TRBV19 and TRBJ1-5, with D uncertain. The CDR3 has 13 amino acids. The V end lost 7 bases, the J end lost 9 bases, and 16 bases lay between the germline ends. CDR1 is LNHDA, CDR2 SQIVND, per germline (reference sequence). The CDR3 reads CASMGFGHLPQHF. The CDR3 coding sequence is TGTGCCAGTATGGGCTTCGGGCATTTGCCCCAGCATTTT.

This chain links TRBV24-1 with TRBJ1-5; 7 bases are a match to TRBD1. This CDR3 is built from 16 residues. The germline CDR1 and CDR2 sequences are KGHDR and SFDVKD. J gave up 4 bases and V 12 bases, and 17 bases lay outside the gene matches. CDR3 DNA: TGTGCCGAGGGCACTAGGGACAGCAACGAAAATCAGCCCCAGCATTTT. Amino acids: CAEGTRDSNENQPQHF.

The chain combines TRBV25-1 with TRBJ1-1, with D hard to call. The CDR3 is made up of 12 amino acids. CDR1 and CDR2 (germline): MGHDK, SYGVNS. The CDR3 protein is CARRQPNTEAFF. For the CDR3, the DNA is TGTGCTAGGCGGCAGCCGAACACTGAAGCTTTCTTT.

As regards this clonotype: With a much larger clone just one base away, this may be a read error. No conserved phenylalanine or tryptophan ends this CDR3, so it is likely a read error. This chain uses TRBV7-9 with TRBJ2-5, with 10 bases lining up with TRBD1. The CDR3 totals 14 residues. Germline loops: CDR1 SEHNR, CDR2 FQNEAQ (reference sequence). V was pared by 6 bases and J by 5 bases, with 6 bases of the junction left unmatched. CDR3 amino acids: CASSRDRGLETQYL. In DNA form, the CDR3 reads TGTGCCAGCAGTCGGGACAGGGGTTTGGAGACCCAGTACCTC.

The CDR3 bases are TGCAGTGCTAGAGACACAGGGCGGCGCAATCAGCCCCAGCATTTT. Its translation is CSARDTGRRNQPQHF. The chain carries TRBV20-1 and TRBJ1-5; TRBD1 might be the D (6 bases). The germline V and J ends were trimmed by 0 bases and 2 bases, with 11 bases remaining between them. Germline loops: CDR1 DFQATT, CDR2 SNEGSKA (reference sequence). The CDR3 has 15 residues.

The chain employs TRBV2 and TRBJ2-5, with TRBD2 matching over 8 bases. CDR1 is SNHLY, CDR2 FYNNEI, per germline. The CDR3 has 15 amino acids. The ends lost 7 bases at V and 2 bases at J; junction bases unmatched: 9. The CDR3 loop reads CASTNGLARQETQYF. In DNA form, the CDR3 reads TGTGCCAGCACCAATGGACTAGCACGACAAGAGACCCAGTACTTC.

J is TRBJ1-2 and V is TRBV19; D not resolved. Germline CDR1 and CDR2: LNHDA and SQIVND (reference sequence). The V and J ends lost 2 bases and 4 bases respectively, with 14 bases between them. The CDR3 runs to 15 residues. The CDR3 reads CASSILPGSTYGYTF. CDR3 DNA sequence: TGTGCCAGTAGTATACTTCCAGGATCTACCTATGGCTACACCTTC.

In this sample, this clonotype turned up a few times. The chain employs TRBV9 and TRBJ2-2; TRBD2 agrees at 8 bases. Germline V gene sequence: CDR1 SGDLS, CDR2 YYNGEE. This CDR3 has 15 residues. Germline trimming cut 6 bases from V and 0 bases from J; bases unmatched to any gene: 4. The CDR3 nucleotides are TGTGCCAGCAACCTAGCGGGTTCGAACACCGGGGAGCTGTTTTTT. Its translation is CASNLAGSNTGELFF. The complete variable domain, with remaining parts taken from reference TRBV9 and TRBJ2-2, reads DSGVTQTPKHLITATGQRVTLRCSPRSGDLSVYWYQQSLDQGLQFLIQYYNGEERAKGNILERFSAQQFPDLHSELNLSSLELGDSALYFCASNLAGSNTGELFFGEGSRLTVL.

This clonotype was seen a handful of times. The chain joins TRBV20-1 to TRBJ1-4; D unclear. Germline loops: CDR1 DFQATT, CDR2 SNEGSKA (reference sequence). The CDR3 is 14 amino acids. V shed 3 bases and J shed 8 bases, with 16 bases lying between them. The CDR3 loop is CSASQADWEEKLFF. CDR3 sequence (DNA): TGCAGTGCTAGCCAGGCCGATTGGGAAGAAAAACTGTTTTTT.

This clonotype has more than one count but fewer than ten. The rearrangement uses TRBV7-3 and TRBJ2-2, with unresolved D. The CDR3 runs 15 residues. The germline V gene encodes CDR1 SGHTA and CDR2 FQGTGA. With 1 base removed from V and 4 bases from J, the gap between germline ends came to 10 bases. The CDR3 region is CASSLSPFPTGELFF. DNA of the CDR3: TGTGCCAGCAGCTTAAGCCCCTTCCCCACCGGGGAGCTGTTTTTT.

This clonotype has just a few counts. The CDR3 DNA is TGTGCCAGCGGAACGGACTTCTCCTACGAGCAGTACTTC. It encodes CASGTDFSYEQYF. The rearrangement joins TRBV2 to TRBJ2-7; possibly TRBD2 for D (5 bases). Germline V gives CDR1 SNHLY, CDR2 FYNNEI. This CDR3 comprises 13 residues. The V gene lost 8 bases and the J gene lost 0 bases, with 11 bases spanning the gap.

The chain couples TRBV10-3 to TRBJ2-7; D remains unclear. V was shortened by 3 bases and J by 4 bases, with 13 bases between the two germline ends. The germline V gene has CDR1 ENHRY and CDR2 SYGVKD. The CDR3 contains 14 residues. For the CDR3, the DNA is TGTGCCATCAGTGATTACAGAGGTGGATACGAGCAGTACTTC. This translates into CAISDYRGGYEQYF.